Listed below are T cell receptor beta chains from one sample, sequenced in a study of shared clonotypes between healthy human individuals. Some clones are missing from TCRdb's copy, which holds only in-frame ones; the method was immunoSEQ multiplex PCR. The sample has 400,000 or so clones, approximately 97% seen once. Sequenced: memory CD8+ T cells sorted from blood. The receptors derive from a man aged 25 to 45 in good health. The CDR3 runs from the conserved cysteine through the conserved F or W. Fields, in order: CDR3 DNA, CDR3 protein, J gene, D gene, clone size, V gene. A D gene is named only where the DNA matches it firmly. A row's size may be missing; if present it is once, few, many or a size class.

DNA: TGCGCCAGCAGCTTGGGTGACTATGAGGGCCGGGAGCAGTTCTTC; CDR3: CASSLGDYEGREQFF; J: TRBJ2-1; D: NA; size: NA; V: TRBV5-1
DNA: TGTGCCAGCAGCACCCGGGGGGGAGTAGGCTACGAGCAGTACTTC; CDR3: CASSTRGGVGYEQYF; J: TRBJ2-7; D: TRBD2; size: NA; V: TRBV27
DNA: TGTGCCAGCAGTAGGATCGGGACTAACTATGGCTACACCTTC; CDR3: CASSRIGTNYGYTF; J: TRBJ1-2; D: NA; size: NA; V: TRBV28
DNA: TGTGCCAGTAGTCCCAAACCGGGACTAGCGGGAGGGCCGAGGTGGGAGACCCAGTACTTC; CDR3: CASSPKPGLAGGPRWETQYF; J: TRBJ2-5; D: TRBD2; size: once; V: TRBV19
DNA: TGTGCCAGCAGTTTTACAGGGCTAGCCAAAAACATTCAGTACTTC; CDR3: CASSFTGLAKNIQYF; J: TRBJ2-4; D: NA; size: NA; V: TRBV5-8
DNA: TGTGCCAGCAGTAACGGGAGGGGGACCGGGGAGCTGTTTTTT; CDR3: CASSNGRGTGELFF; J: TRBJ2-2; D: TRBD2; size: once; V: TRBV6-5
DNA: TGTGCCAGCAGTGACGGGACTAGCATCTACGAGCAGTACTTC; CDR3: CASSDGTSIYEQYF; J: TRBJ2-7; D: TRBD2; size: NA; V: TRBV2
DNA: TGCGCCAGCAGCTTGGACCATTTGTTGGATGAAAAACTGTTTTTT; CDR3: CASSLDHLLDEKLFF; J: TRBJ1-4; D: NA; size: once; V: TRBV5-1
DNA: TGTGCCAGCAGCTGGCTGCCCGACAGAGAGACCCAGTACTTC; CDR3: CASSWLPDRETQYF; J: TRBJ2-5; D: NA; size: NA; V: TRBV13
DNA: TGTGCCAGGAGAAAGAGCGAGCAGTACTTC; CDR3: CARRKSEQYF; J: TRBJ2-7; D: NA; size: NA; V: TRBV6-6
DNA: TGTGCCAGCAGCCGATCCGGCACAGATACGCAGTATTTT; CDR3: CASSRSGTDTQYF; J: TRBJ2-3; D: NA; size: NA; V: TRBV14
DNA: TGCAGCGTAACACGGTCGAACACCGGGGAGCTGTTTTTT; CDR3: CSVTRSNTGELFF; J: TRBJ2-2; D: NA; size: NA; V: TRBV29-1
DNA: TGCGCCAGCAGATACCCAGGGGCGTATTCACCCCTCCACTTT; CDR3: CASRYPGAYSPLHF; J: TRBJ1-6; D: NA; size: NA; V: TRBV5-1
DNA: TGTGCCAGCAGCTTGACAGGGGCGGGTGAAAAACTGTTTTTT; CDR3: CASSLTGAGEKLFF; J: TRBJ1-4; D: TRBD1; size: NA; V: TRBV7-6
DNA: TGTGCCAGCAGTTTTGAGAGGGTTCGGACAGGGGATATGAACACTGAAGCTTTCTTT; CDR3: CASSFERVRTGDMNTEAFF; J: TRBJ1-1; D: TRBD1; size: NA; V: TRBV27
DNA: TGTGCCAGCAGTTTGACTAGCGGCACAGATACGCAGTATTTT; CDR3: CASSLTSGTDTQYF; J: TRBJ2-3; D: TRBD2; size: NA; V: TRBV27
DNA: TGCGCCAGCAGCAGGCAGAGCTCCTACGAGCAGTACTTC; CDR3: CASSRQSSYEQYF; J: TRBJ2-7; D: NA; size: once; V: TRBV5-1
DNA: TGCGCCAGCAGCTTGTGGCTAGCGGGAGGGAATGAGCAGTTCTTC; CDR3: CASSLWLAGGNEQFF; J: TRBJ2-1; D: TRBD2; size: NA; V: TRBV5-1
DNA: TGTGCCAGCATCCTCTACAATGAGCAGTTCTTC; CDR3: CASILYNEQFF; J: TRBJ2-1; D: NA; size: NA; V: TRBV6-1
DNA: TGTGCCAGCAGTTACGGGACAGGGCTAGAGACCCAGTACTTC; CDR3: CASSYGTGLETQYF; J: TRBJ2-5; D: TRBD1; size: NA; V: TRBV6-6
DNA: TGTGCCAGCAGTGAACCGGGGCGAAACTACGAGCAGTACTTC; CDR3: CASSEPGRNYEQYF; J: TRBJ2-7; D: NA; size: NA; V: TRBV28
DNA: TGTGCCAGCAGCTTAGGAAATCACAGGGAGCCCCAGCATTTT; CDR3: CASSLGNHREPQHF; J: TRBJ1-5; D: NA; size: NA; V: TRBV13
DNA: TGTGCCAGCAGTTTAATGGGATCTCAGCCCCAGCATTTT; CDR3: CASSLMGSQPQHF; J: TRBJ1-5; D: NA; size: NA; V: TRBV27
DNA: TGTGCCAGCAGCTTAGAGGGGGCAGGGGGCACAGATACGCAGTATTTT; CDR3: CASSLEGAGGTDTQYF; J: TRBJ2-3; D: NA; size: NA; V: TRBV11-2